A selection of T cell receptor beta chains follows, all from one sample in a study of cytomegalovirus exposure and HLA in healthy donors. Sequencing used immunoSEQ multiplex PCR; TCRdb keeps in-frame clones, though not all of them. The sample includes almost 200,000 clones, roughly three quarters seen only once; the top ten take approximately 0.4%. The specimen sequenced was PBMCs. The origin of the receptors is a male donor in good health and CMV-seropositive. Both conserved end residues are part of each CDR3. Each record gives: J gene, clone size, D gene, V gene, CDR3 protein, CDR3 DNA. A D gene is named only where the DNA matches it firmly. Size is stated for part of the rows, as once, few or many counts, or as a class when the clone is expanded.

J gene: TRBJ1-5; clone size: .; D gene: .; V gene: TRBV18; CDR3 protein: CASSDSHNQPQHF; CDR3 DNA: TGTGCCAGCTCCGACAGCCACAATCAGCCCCAGCATTTT
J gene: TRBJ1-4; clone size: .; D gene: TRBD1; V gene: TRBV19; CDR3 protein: CASSMFQGANNEKLFF; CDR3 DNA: TGTGCCAGTAGTATGTTTCAGGGGGCAAATAATGAAAAACTGTTTTTT
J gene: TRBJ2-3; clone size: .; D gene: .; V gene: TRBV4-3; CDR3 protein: CASSPRGAFADTQYF; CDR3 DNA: TGCGCCAGCAGCCCCAGGGGAGCATTTGCAGATACGCAGTATTTT
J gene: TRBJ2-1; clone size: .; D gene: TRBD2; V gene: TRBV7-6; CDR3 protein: CASSSGLANNEQFF; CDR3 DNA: TGTGCCAGCAGCTCGGGACTAGCGAACAATGAGCAGTTCTTC
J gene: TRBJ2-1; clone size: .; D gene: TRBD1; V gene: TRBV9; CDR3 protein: CASSAWDRVQEQFF; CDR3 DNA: TGTGCCAGCAGCGCTTGGGACAGGGTGCAGGAGCAGTTCTTC
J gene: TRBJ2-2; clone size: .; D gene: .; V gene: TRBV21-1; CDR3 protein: CASSKVKDRRTGELFF; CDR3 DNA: TGTGCCAGCAGCAAAGTGAAGGACAGAAGAACCGGGGAGCTGTTTTTT
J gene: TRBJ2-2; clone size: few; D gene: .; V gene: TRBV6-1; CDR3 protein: CASILGTNTGELFF; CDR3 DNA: TGTGCCAGCATTTTAGGGACAAACACCGGGGAGCTGTTTTTT
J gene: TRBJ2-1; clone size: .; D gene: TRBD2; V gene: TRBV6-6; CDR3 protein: CATVMGVAGGEQFF; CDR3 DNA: TGTGCCACCGTTATGGGAGTAGCGGGCGGTGAGCAGTTCTTC
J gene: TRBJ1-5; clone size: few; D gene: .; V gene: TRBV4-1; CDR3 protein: CASSQDQGSNQPQHF; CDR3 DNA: TGCGCCAGCAGCCAAGACCAGGGTTCCAATCAGCCCCAGCATTTT
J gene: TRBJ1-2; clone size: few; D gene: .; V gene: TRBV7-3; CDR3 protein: CASSPGDNYGYTF; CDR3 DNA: TGTGCCAGCAGCCCGGGGGATAACTATGGCTACACCTTC
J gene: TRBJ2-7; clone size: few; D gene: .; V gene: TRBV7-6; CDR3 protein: CASSAQGNEQYF; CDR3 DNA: TGTGCCAGCAGCGCCCAGGGGAACGAGCAGTACTTC
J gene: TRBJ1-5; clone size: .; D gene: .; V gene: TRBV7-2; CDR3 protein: CASGSPGNGQPQHF; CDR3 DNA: TGTGCCAGCGGCTCACCAGGGAATGGGCAGCCCCAGCATTTT
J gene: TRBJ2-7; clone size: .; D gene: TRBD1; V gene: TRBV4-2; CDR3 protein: CASSPGDSPYEQYF; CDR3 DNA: TGTGCCAGCAGCCCTGGGGACAGCCCCTACGAGCAGTACTTC
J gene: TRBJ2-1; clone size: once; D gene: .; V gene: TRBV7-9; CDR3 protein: CASSGEGGDNEQFF; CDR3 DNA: TGTGCCAGCTCGGGGGAGGGGGGGGACAATGAGCAGTTCTTC
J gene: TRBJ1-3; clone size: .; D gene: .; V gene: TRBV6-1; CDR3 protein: CASSEFSLLRRISGNTIYF; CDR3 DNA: TGTGCCAGCAGTGAGTTTAGTTTATTAAGGAGGATCTCTGGAAACACCATATATTTT
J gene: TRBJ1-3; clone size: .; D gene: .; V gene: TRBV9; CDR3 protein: CASSVGAGSGNTIYF; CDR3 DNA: TGTGCCAGCAGCGTAGGAGCAGGCTCTGGAAACACCATATATTTT
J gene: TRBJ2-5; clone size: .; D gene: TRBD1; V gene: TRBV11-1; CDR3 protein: CASSDFGDSPQETQYF; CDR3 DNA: TGTGCCAGCAGCGATTTTGGGGACAGTCCTCAAGAGACCCAGTACTTC
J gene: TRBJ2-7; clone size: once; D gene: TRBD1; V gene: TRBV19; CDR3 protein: CASTTSGQGAGREQYF; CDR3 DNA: TGTGCCAGTACCACATCCGGACAGGGGGCAGGGCGCGAGCAGTACTTC
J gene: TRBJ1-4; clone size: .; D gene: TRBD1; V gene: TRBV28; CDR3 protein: CASRQGLGEKLFF; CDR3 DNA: TGTGCCAGCAGACAGGGGTTGGGGGAAAAACTGTTTTTT
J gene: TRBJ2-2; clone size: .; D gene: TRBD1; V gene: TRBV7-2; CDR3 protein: CASSWGTGGGEPFF; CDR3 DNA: TGTGCCAGCAGCTGGGGGACAGGCGGCGGGGAGCCGTTTTTT
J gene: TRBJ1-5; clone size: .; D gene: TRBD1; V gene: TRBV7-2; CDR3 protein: CASSSGQGLGQPQHF; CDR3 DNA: TGTGCCAGCAGCTCCGGACAGGGCCTAGGTCAGCCCCAGCATTTT
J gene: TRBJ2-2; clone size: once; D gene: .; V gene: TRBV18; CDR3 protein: CASSPLQGHTGELFF; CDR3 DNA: TGTGCCAGCTCACCCCTACAGGGACACACCGGGGAGCTGTTTTTT
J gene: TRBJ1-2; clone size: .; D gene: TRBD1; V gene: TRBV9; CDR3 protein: CASSDHPGQDYYGYTF; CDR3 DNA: TGCGCCAGCAGCGACCACCCGGGACAGGACTACTATGGCTACACCTTC
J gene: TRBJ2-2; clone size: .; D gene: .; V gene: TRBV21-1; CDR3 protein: CASSKEGGGAGTGELFF; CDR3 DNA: TGTGCCAGCAGCAAAGAGGGGGGGGGAGCGGGGACCGGGGAGCTGTTTTTT
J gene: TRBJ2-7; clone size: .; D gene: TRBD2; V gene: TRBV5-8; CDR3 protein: CASVVAGYEQYF; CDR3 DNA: TGTGCCAGCGTTGTAGCGGGCTACGAGCAGTACTTC
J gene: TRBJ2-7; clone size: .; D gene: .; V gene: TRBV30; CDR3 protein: CAWSVLATGSEQYF; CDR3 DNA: TGTGCCTGGAGTGTCCTAGCGACAGGGAGCGAGCAGTACTTC